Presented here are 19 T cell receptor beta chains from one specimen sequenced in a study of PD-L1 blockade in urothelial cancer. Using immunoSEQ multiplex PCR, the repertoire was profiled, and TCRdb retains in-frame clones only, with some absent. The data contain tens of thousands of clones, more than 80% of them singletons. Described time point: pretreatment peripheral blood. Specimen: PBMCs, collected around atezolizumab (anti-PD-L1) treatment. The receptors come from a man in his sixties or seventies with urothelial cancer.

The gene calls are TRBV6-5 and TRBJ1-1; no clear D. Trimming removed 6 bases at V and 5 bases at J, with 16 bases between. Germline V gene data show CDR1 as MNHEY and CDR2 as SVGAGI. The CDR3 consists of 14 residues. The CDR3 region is CASSSYGKGTEAFF. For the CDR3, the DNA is TGTGCCAGCAGCTCGTACGGGAAAGGAACTGAAGCTTTCTTT.

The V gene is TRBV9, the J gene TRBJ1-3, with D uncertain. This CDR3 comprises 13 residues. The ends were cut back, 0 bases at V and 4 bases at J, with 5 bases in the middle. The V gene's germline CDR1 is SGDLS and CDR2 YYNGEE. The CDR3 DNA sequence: TGTGCCAGCAGCGTAGATGAGGGAAACACCATATATTTT. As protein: CASSVDEGNTIYF.

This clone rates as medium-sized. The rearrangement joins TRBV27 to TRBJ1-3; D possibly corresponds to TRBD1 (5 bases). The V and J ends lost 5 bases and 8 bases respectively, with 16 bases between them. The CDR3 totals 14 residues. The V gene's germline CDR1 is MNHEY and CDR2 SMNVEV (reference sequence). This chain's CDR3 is CASSAGGGGHTIYF. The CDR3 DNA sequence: TGTGCCAGCAGTGCCGGTGGCGGGGGACACACCATATATTTT.

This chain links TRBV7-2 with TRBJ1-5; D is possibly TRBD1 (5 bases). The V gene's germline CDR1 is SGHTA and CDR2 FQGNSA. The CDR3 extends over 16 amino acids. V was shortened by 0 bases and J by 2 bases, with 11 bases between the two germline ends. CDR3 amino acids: CASSLAYDSGNQPQHF. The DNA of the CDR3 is TGTGCCAGCAGCTTAGCCTATGACAGCGGCAATCAGCCCCAGCATTTT. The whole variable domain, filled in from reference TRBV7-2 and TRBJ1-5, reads GAGVSQSPSNKVTEKGKDVELRCDPISGHTALYWYRQSLGQGLEFLIYFQGNSAPDKSGLPSDRFSAERTGGSVSTLTIQRTQQEDSAVYLCASSLAYDSGNQPQHFGDGTRLSIL.

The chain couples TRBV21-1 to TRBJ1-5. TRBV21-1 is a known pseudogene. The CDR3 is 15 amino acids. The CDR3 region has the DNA TGTGCCAGGGCCGAATCCGGGAAGAGCAATCAGCCCCAGCATTTT. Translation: CARAESGKSNQPQHF.

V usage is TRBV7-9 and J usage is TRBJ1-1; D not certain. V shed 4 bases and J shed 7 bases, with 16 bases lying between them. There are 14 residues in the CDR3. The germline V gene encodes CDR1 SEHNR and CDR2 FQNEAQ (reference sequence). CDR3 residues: CASSSKGGTDEAFF. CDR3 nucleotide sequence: TGTGCCAGCAGCTCTAAGGGAGGAACAGATGAAGCTTTCTTT.

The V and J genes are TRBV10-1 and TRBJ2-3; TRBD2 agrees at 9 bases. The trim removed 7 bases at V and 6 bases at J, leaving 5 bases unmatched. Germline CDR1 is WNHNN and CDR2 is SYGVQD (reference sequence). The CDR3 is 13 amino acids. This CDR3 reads CASKAGGEDTQYF. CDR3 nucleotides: TGCGCCAGCAAAGCGGGGGGCGAGGATACGCAGTATTTT.

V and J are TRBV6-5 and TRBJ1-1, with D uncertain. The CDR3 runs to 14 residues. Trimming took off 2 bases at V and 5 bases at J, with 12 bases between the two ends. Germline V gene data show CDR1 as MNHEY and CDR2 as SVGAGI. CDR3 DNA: TGTGCCAGCAGTTACGGGAGGCCGATTACTGAAGCTTTCTTT. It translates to CASSYGRPITEAFF.

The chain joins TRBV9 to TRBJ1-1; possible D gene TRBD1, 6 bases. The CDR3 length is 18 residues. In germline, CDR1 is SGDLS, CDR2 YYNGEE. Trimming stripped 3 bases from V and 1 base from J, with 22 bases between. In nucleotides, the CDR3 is TGTGCCAGCAGCGCTTACTCTTCCCTTCAGGGGACGAACACTGAAGCTTTCTTT. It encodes CASSAYSSLQGTNTEAFF.

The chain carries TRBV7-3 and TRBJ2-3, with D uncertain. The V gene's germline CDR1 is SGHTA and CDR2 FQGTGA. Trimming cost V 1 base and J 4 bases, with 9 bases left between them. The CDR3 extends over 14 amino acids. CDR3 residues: CASSLNFWPDTQYF. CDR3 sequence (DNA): TGTGCCAGCAGCTTAAATTTTTGGCCAGATACGCAGTATTTT.

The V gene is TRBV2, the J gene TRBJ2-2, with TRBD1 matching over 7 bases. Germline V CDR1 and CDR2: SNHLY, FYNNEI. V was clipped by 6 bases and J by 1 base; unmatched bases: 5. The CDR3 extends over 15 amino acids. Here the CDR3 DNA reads TGTGCCAGCAGCGACCGGACAGGGAACACCGGGGAGCTGTTTTTT. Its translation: CASSDRTGNTGELFF.

Here the CDR3 reads CASSVIRGIETQYF. CDR3 nucleotides: TGTGCCAGCAGCGTGATAAGGGGAATTGAGACCCAGTACTTC. V usage is TRBV7-9 and J usage is TRBJ2-5; TRBD1 is a possible D gene (5 bases). The CDR3 has 14 residues. Deletions cut 5 bases from V and 5 bases from J, with 15 bases between. The germline V gene encodes CDR1 SEHNR and CDR2 FQNEAQ (reference sequence).

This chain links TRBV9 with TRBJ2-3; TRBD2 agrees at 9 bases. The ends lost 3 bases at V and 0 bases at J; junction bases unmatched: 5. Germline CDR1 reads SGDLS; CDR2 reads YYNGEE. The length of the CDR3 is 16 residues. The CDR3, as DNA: TGTGCCAGCAGCGGGGGACTAGCCCCTAGCACAGATACGCAGTATTTT. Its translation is CASSGGLAPSTDTQYF.

The CDR3 region has the DNA TGTGCCAGCAGCCCCCCCCAGCGGATCTATGGCTACACCTTC. It codes for CASSPPQRIYGYTF. This chain joins TRBV5-6 and TRBJ1-2; unclear D gene. CDR1 and CDR2 (germline): SGHDT, YYEEEE. Trimming shortened V by 4 bases and J by 4 bases, and 14 bases separated the two germline ends. The CDR3 sequence is 14 residues long.

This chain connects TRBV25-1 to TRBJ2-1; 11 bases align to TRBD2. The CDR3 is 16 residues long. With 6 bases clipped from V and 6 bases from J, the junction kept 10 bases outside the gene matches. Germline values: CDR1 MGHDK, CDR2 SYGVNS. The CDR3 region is CASRETGTSGRNEQFF. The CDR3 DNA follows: TGTGCCAGCAGGGAGACCGGGACTAGCGGACGCAATGAGCAGTTCTTC.

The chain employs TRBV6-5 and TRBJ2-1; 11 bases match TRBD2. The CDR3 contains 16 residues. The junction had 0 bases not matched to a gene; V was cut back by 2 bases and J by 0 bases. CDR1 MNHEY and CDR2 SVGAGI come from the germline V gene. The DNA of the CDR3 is TGTGCCAGCAGTTACACTAGCGGGAGCTCCTACAATGAGCAGTTCTTC. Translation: CASSYTSGSSYNEQFF.

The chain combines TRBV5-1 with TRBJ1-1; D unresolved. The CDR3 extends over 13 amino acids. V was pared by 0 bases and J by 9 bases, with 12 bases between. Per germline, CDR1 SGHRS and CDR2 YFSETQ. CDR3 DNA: TGCGCCAGCAGCTTGGGACCGGCGGATAAAGCTTTCTTT. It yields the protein CASSLGPADKAFF. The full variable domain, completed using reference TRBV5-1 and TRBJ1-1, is KAGVTQTPRYLIKTRGQQVTLSCSPISGHRSVSWYQQTPGQGLQFLFEYFSETQRNKGNFPGRFSGRQFSNSRSEMNVSTLELGDSALYLCASSLGPADKAFFGQGTRLTVV.

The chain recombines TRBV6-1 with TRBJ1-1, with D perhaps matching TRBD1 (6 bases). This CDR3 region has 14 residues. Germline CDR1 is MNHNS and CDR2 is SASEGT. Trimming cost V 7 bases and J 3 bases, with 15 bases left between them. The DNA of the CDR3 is TGTGCCAGCAAGGGGGAGGGGACCGACACTGAAGCTTTCTTT. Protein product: CASKGEGTDTEAFF.

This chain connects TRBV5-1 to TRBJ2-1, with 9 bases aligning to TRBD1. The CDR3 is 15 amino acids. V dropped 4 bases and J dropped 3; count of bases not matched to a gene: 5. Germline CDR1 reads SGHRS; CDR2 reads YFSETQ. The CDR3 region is CASSRGQGGYNEQFF. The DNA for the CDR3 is TGCGCCAGCAGCAGGGGACAGGGAGGCTACAATGAGCAGTTCTTC.